Listed here are 9 T cell receptor beta chains from one sample, sequenced in a study of control samples from healthy donors and cancer patients. Assay: immunoSEQ multiplex PCR; the TCRdb copy retains only in-frame clones and omits some. The sample contains roughly 120,000 clones, 90% of which appear only once. The specimen sequenced was blood. These receptors originate from a human donor in good health. The donor label of this sample is uncertain.

The chain is built from TRBV24-1 and TRBJ2-5, with 7 bases identical to TRBD1. The CDR3 runs 12 residues. V dropped 10 bases and J dropped 5; count of bases not matched to a gene: 6. Germline V gene lookup returns CDR1 KGHDR and CDR2 SFDVKD. In DNA form, the CDR3 reads TGTGCCACAAGGGACAGTCTCGAGACCCAGTACTTC. Residues: CATRDSLETQYF.

The chain combines TRBV6-1 with TRBJ2-7, with D hard to call. V gave up 1 base and J gave up 0 bases, with 19 bases separating them. Germline V lookup: CDR1 MNHNS, CDR2 SASEGT. The CDR3 is made up of 18 amino acids. The CDR3 loop reads CASSEGVTLEYSSYEQYF. CDR3 coding DNA: TGTGCCAGCAGTGAAGGAGTCACTCTCGAATATAGCTCCTACGAGCAGTACTTC.

The chain has TRBV30 and TRBJ1-1, with D hard to call. Trimming left V 7 bases short and J 0 bases short, with 6 bases between. The CDR3 runs 11 residues. Germline CDR1 is GTSNPN and CDR2 is SVGIG (reference sequence). The CDR3 loop is CASQMNTEAFF. The CDR3 bases are TGTGCCTCACAGATGAACACTGAAGCTTTCTTT.

The chain uses TRBV4-2 and TRBJ1-1, with D hard to call. V gave up 3 bases and J gave up 3 bases, with 14 bases separating them. The CDR3 has 15 amino acids. Germline V CDR1 and CDR2: LGHNA, YNFKEQ. The CDR3 bases are TGTGCCAGCAGCCAGACCTACGTTGGGGACACTGAAGCTTTCTTT. Its protein is CASSQTYVGDTEAFF.

This clone was counted only a few times. This chain links TRBV9 with TRBJ1-2; 9 nucleotides align to TRBD1. CDR1 is SGDLS, CDR2 YYNGEE, per germline. The CDR3 is 18 amino acids. Trimming removed 4 bases from V and 5 bases from J; junction bases left unmatched: 18. The CDR3 DNA reads TGTGCCAGCAGCCCCCGAATCGGGATTGGGACAGGGTCGTATGGCTACACCTTC. Translating gives CASSPRIGIGTGSYGYTF.

The chain has TRBV3-1 (or the pseudogene TRBV3-2) and TRBJ1-4; D is ambiguous. Trimming shortened V by 0 bases and J by 7 bases, and 6 bases separated the two germline ends. Germline V gene data show CDR1 as LGHDT and CDR2 as YNNKEL (reference sequence). The CDR3 spans 13 residues. The CDR3 coding sequence is TGTGCCAGCAGCCAAGATTCTGGTGAAAAACTGTTTTTT. This sequence encodes CASSQDSGEKLFF.

This chain connects TRBV5-1 to TRBJ2-5, with D possibly matching TRBD2 (5 bases). The CDR3 is 12 amino acids. Germline loops: CDR1 SGHRS, CDR2 YFSETQ. V was trimmed by 2 bases and J by 3 bases, leaving 5 bases between them. The CDR3 nucleotides are TGCGCCAGCAGCTTCGGGGAAGAGACCCAGTACTTC. The encoded protein is CASSFGEETQYF.

The CDR3 is CASSHRGLSGELFF. CDR3 DNA sequence: TGCGCCAGCAGCCACAGGGGGCTGAGCGGGGAGCTGTTTTTT. The chain couples TRBV4-1 to TRBJ2-2, with 8 bases aligning to TRBD1. Germline V gene sequence: CDR1 MGHRA, CDR2 YSYEKL. The CDR3 loop spans 14 amino acids. After removal of 3 bases from V and 7 bases from J, the junction contained 4 bases not matched to a gene.

The chain joins TRBV27 to TRBJ2-7; TRBD1 aligns across 7 bases. Germline values: CDR1 MNHEY, CDR2 SMNVEV (reference sequence). Trimming took 7 bases from V and 2 from J; bases not matched to a gene: 8. The CDR3 has 14 amino acids. This CDR3 is CASNPWDSPYEQYF. In DNA form, the CDR3 reads TGTGCCAGCAACCCCTGGGACAGCCCCTACGAGCAGTACTTC.